The 11 T cell receptor beta chains below come from one sample, sequenced in a study of T cells of healthy individuals. TCRdb passed the 5' RACE reads through MiXCR, listing each CDR3 protein once. There are roughly 76,000 distinct CDR3 sequences in the sample; around 5.1% occur only once, and approximately 8% lies in the top ten. These receptors all come from a female donor in good health.

The sample holds many counts of this clonotype. The chain links TRBV7-2 to TRBJ2-1, with TRBD2 identical over 9 bases. Germline assignment: CDR1 SGHTA and CDR2 FQGNSA. The CDR3 extends over 14 amino acids. Trimming took 5 bases from V and 6 from J; bases not matched to a gene: 5. The CDR3 here is CASSTGTSFNEQFF. The DNA for the CDR3 is TGTGCCAGCAGCACCGGGACTAGCTTCAATGAGCAGTTCTTC.

This clonotype has a count of ten or more. The chain joins TRBV25-1 to TRBJ1-2, with 10 nucleotides matching TRBD1. With 8 bases clipped from V and 8 bases from J, the junction kept 5 bases outside the gene matches. CDR1 and CDR2 from the germline V gene are MGHDK and SYGVNS. The CDR3 spans 12 residues. CDR3 sequence: CASGDRGDGYTF. CDR3 in DNA: TGTGCCAGCGGGGACAGGGGCGACGGCTACACCTTC.

The J gene is TRBJ1-1, the V gene TRBV29-1, with no clear D. V gave up 4 bases and J gave up 1 base, with 10 bases separating them. The V gene's germline CDR1 is SQVTM and CDR2 ANQGSEA. The CDR3 is made up of 13 amino acids. DNA of the CDR3: TGCAGCGTTGTGCACAGCAGGAACACTGAAGCTTTCTTT. Its protein product is CSVVHSRNTEAFF.

This clonotype has only a few counts. The V gene is TRBV5-1, the J gene TRBJ1-1; 8 positions agree with TRBD1. V dropped 3 bases and J dropped 4; count of bases not matched to a gene: 8. Germline loops: CDR1 SGHRS, CDR2 YFSETQ. The CDR3 covers 15 residues. DNA for the CDR3: TGCGCCAGCAGCTCGAACAGGGGGATGAGCACTGAAGCTTTCTTT. Its protein product is CASSSNRGMSTEAFF. Using reference TRBV5-1 and TRBJ1-1 for the parts outside the CDR3, the full variable domain is KAGVTQTPRYLIKTRGQQVTLSCSPISGHRSVSWYQQTPGQGLQFLFEYFSETQRNKGNFPGRFSGRQFSNSRSEMNVSTLELGDSALYLCASSSNRGMSTEAFFGQGTRLTVV.

This clonotype was counted at least ten times. V gene TRBV2 combines with J gene TRBJ2-7, with 8 bases lining up with TRBD1. With 8 bases clipped from V and 6 bases from J, the junction kept 12 bases outside the gene matches. The CDR3 totals 14 residues. Germline V CDR1 and CDR2: SNHLY, FYNNEI. The CDR3 here is CASGSRTGLGEQYF. CDR3 nucleotide sequence: TGTGCCAGCGGAAGTAGGACAGGGTTAGGCGAGCAGTACTTC.

This clonotype appeared a few times. The chain has TRBV20-1 and TRBJ1-2; the match to TRBD1 covers 8 bases. With 7 bases clipped from V and 7 bases from J, the junction kept 11 bases outside the gene matches. CDR3 length: 13 amino acids. The germline CDR1 and CDR2 sequences are DFQATT and SNEGSKA (reference sequence). This CDR3 is CSVDRDRSAGYTF. CDR3 bases: TGCAGTGTCGACCGGGACAGGTCGGCTGGCTACACCTTC.

The chain uses TRBV12-3 or TRBV12-4 and TRBJ1-1; a possible D gene is TRBD1 (6 bases). Trimming removed 2 bases from V and 4 bases from J, with 17 bases in between. This CDR3 has 16 amino acids. The CDR3 spells CASSLIVGGKGTEAFF. DNA of the CDR3: TGTGCCAGCAGTTTAATTGTGGGGGGCAAGGGCACTGAAGCTTTCTTT.

This clonotype was recorded at least ten times. The rearrangement links TRBV20-1 to TRBJ2-5; D may be TRBD2 (5 bases). Germline loops: CDR1 DFQATT, CDR2 SNEGSKA (reference sequence). The CDR3 is 11 amino acids. Trimming left V 0 bases short and J 9 bases short, with 8 bases between. CDR3 sequence (DNA): TGCAGTGCTAGAGATAGGCGGGCCCAGTACTTC. As protein: CSARDRRAQYF.

The V and J genes are TRBV6-4 and TRBJ2-3; the D call may be TRBD1 or TRBD2 (5 bases each). The CDR3 spans 16 residues. Germline V CDR1 and CDR2: MRHNA, SNTAGT. V was shortened by 8 bases and J by 8 bases, with 26 bases between the two germline ends. This CDR3 reads CASPNSSVRAMGTQYF. The CDR3, as DNA: TGTGCCAGCCCAAACAGTAGCGTCAGGGCGATGGGTACGCAGTATTTT.

This clonotype was observed a handful of times. V gene TRBV6-6 combines with J gene TRBJ2-7; D remains ambiguous. CDR3 size: 11 residues. V lost 4 bases and J 8 bases, leaving 9 bases between the germline ends. Germline CDR1 and CDR2: MNHNY and SVGAGI (reference sequence). The CDR3 nucleotides are TGTGCCAGCAGTTCGGACCTGCAGCAGTACTTC. Translated, it gives CASSSDLQQYF.

This clonotype was counted many times. The chain has TRBV5-1 and TRBJ2-7; TRBD2 might be the D (6 bases). CDR3 length: 15 residues. The germline V gene encodes CDR1 SGHRS and CDR2 YFSETQ. Trimming pared 2 bases from V and 3 bases from J, leaving 15 bases between. The CDR3 DNA sequence: TGCGCCAGCAGCTTTAGCGGTCACGGGGACTACGAGCAGTACTTC. It encodes CASSFSGHGDYEQYF.